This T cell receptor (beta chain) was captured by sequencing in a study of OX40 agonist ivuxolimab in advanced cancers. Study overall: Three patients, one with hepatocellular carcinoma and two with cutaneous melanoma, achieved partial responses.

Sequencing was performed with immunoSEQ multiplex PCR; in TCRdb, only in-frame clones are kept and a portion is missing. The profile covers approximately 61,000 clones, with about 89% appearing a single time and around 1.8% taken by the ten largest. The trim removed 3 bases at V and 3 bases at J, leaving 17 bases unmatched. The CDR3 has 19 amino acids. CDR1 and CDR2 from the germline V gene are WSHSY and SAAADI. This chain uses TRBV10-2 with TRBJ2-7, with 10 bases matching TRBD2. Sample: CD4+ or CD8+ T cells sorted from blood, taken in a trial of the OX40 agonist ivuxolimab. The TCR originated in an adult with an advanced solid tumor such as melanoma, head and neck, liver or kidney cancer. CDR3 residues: CASSDEAGETLAGGYEQYF. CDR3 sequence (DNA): TGCGCCAGCAGTGATGAGGCGGGTGAAACTTTAGCGGGAGGCTACGAGCAGTACTTC.